This T cell receptor (beta chain) was recovered during a study of T cells in Graves' hyperthyroidism and ophthalmopathy (dated by TCRdb to between 2017 and 2020). For context, the study as a whole: Peripheral blood was sampled at the time of initial diagnosis, prior to any treatment. Following sampling, methimazole starting at 30 mg daily was given to hyperthyroidism patients, and high-dose intravenous methylprednisolone was given to ophthalmopathy patients. The paper reports TCR Vbeta CDR3 sequencing of approximately 130 peripheral blood samples: approximately 41 ophthalmopathy, fewer than 85 hyperthyroidism and approximately 17 progressor patients. The 95 to 100 discovery patients were randomly divided into training and test sets at a 7:3 ratio. Prospective prediction of ophthalmopathy was tested in an independent validation cohort consisting of some 18 hyperthyroidism patients and about 17 patients who later progressed to ophthalmopathy. To identify TCR V-J signatures that set the groups apart, the researchers used a discovery cohort of 100 patients, made up of under 50 with Graves' ophthalmopathy and some 56 with stable Graves' hyperthyroidism. In addition, the study compared T-cell repertoires in thyroid tissue and in blood from several Graves' hyperthyroidism patients.

TCR beta CDR3 regions were amplified from RNA transcripts. For the first round of RT-PCR on the TCR CDR3, the HTBI primer set was used together with the Qiagen OneStep RT-PCR kit. A second multiplex PCR round built the libraries, followed by size selection and purification. The libraries were sequenced on an Illumina HiSeq2000 using paired-end 100 bp reads. For the original study's pipeline: SOAPnuke was used to process the raw data, throwing out any read that contained adapters or uncalled bases, had a mean Phred below 15, or lacked an exact constant-primer or identifier match. COPE v1.2.5 was used to merge high-quality paired reads, and clonotypes were defined as unique nucleotide sequences. MiTCR v1.1 was used to align the clonotypes against IMGT TRBV, TRBD and TRBJ reference segments. Analysis was restricted to V-J combinations with a frequency above 0.0001, which covered roughly 99% of repertoires. The TCS score was defined as the ratio of F50 (clonal expansion) to E x V (chaos), calculated using BLOSUM62-based TCRdist between CDR3 peptides within each V-J. Welch's t-statistics and random forest reduced 450 to 600 V-J features to 13, which were used in a naive Bayes classifier (R e1071). TCRdb reprocessed the public reads (quality trimming at Q25 with fastp, clone calling with MiXCR) and kept in-frame beta chains. Rows are combined by CDR3 protein, so each entry shows the most common genes and DNA. TCRdb, not the authors, supplied the V and J calls. In this sample the table shows around 500,000 distinct CDR3 sequences, approximately 22% of which occur a single time. Of the sample, around 54% falls within the top ten clones.

The CDR3 goes from the cysteine to the phenylalanine over 14 residues. Here the CDR3 DNA is all that survives: 42 bases in frame from base 1. V gives up 5 bases and J gives up 3 bases, and the segment between their germline ends measures 14 bases. From a lookup of the germline V gene, CDR1 and CDR2 are MNHEY and SVGAGI. In the ophthalmopathy patients, disease was moderately to severely active, with a Clinical Activity Score of 3 or more, a NOSPECS grade of 4 or more, and a duration of less than 3 months. The study excluded patients with uncontrolled infections, other autoimmune diseases, pregnancy or lactation. Diagnoses were based on clinical symptoms, serum thyroxine and TRAb, thyroid ultrasound and orbital computed tomography. PBMCs were separated from about 10 ml of fresh peripheral blood using Ficoll-Paque density gradient centrifugation. Total RNA was extracted with Trizol reagent, and quality was checked on an Agilent 2100 Bioanalyzer.

General study outcomes and caveats: No statistical method was used to set the sample size in advance, and investigators knew the group allocation. In validation, the model predicted progression to ophthalmopathy with over 60% sensitivity and 72% to 85% specificity, a median of approximately 6.5 months before onset. A model built on a 13 V-J signature distinguished ophthalmopathy from stable hyperthyroidism, reaching 85% to 90% sensitivity and under 84% specificity in cross-validation and 80%/75% in testing. Blood samples also contained most of the expanded thyroid clonotypes (frequency above 0.001), which suggests that blood repertoires may reflect thyroid immune responses.

With regard to this clonotype: Its antigen remains unidentified. No base quality values were provided; no much bigger clone lies one nucleotide off.

The sequence links TRBV6-5 to TRBJ2-7; a tentative D call is TRBD2 (6 bases match). The sequenced sample consisted of blood. The receptor was derived from a woman aged 65 to 85 with Graves' ophthalmopathy. The nucleotide sequence reads TGTGCCAGCAGTGTATCGAGGGACTGCTACGAGCAGTACTTC. Translated, it reads CASSVSRDCYEQYF.